The source of this T cell receptor (beta chain) is a study of T cells after yellow fever vaccination. Per germline, CDR1 SQVTM and CDR2 ANQGSEA. The ends were cut back, 3 bases at V and 1 base at J, with 12 bases in the middle. The CDR3 runs 14 residues. This clonotype has a count of ten or more. MiXCR was run by TCRdb on the 5' RACE reads, yielding one entry per CDR3 protein. Of under 40,000 distinct CDR3 sequences listed, 6.6% are singletons. Sequenced material: PBMCs, either bulk or a sorted T-cell subset (CD4+, CD8+, memory, or dextramer-sorted; not recorded which), taken on the day of the first yellow fever vaccination. The chain has TRBV29-1 and TRBJ1-1; the D gene is possibly TRBD1 (5 bases). The receptor's source is a man aged 18-30 years who received the YFV17D yellow fever vaccine. The CDR3 region has the DNA TGCAGCGTTGACTTTACAGGACAGAACACTGAAGCTTTCTTT. It yields the protein CSVDFTGQNTEAFF.